These 9 T cell receptor beta chains came from one sample sequenced in a study of response to subunit inactivated influenza vaccine. Via MiXCR, TCRdb re-called the RT-PCR reads, giving one row per CDR3 protein. The data show fewer than 750,000 distinct CDR3 sequences, about 15% seen once. Source: PBMCs from blood, taken approximately 13 days after vaccination. These TCRs come from a man aged 45-65 years who received an inactivated influenza vaccine.

This clonotype was observed many times. The rearrangement links TRBV12-3 or TRBV12-4 to TRBJ1-2; possible D gene TRBD1, 6 bases. The CDR3 runs to 13 residues. The V gene lost 6 bases and the J gene lost 4 bases, with 12 bases spanning the gap. The CDR3 protein is CASSEQGGYGYTF. In DNA, the CDR3 is TGTGCCAGCAGCGAACAGGGAGGCTATGGCTACACCTTC.

This clonotype was detected ten times or more. V usage is TRBV12-3 or TRBV12-4 and J usage is TRBJ2-7, with TRBD2 matching over 9 bases. J lost 3 bases, V lost 6 bases, and 9 bases had no gene match. The CDR3 loop spans 15 amino acids. The CDR3 DNA reads as TGTGCCAGCAGCCGTCTCGGACTAGCGAGCTACGAGCAGTACTTC. It yields the protein CASSRLGLASYEQYF.

The gene calls are TRBV6-2 or TRBV6-3 and TRBJ2-2, with 10 bases aligning to TRBD2. The CDR3 contains 19 residues. Trimming at V came to 0 bases and at J to 5 bases, leaving 12 bases not matched to a gene. Germline V lookup: CDR1 MNHEY, CDR2 SVGEGT. The CDR3 nucleotides read TGTGCCAGCAGTTACTCGCCTAGGCTAGCGGGAGTTCGGACCGGGGAGCTGTTTTTT. As protein: CASSYSPRLAGVRTGELFF.

This clonotype came up a few times. The V gene is TRBV7-2, the J gene TRBJ2-1; 10 bases are shared with TRBD2. The germline CDR1 and CDR2 sequences are SGHTA and FQGNSA. The V and J ends lost 0 bases and 8 bases, in that order; junction bases with no gene match: 7. The CDR3 totals 16 residues. The chain's CDR3 is CASSLAASGRIYEQFF. CDR3 nucleotide sequence: TGTGCCAGCAGCTTAGCTGCTAGCGGGAGAATCTATGAGCAGTTCTTC.

This clonotype was detected only a few times. The chain has TRBV6-2 or TRBV6-3 and TRBJ2-1, with a tentative D call TRBD1 (5 bases). CDR3 length: 14 amino acids. Deletions cut 7 bases from V and 7 bases from J, with 17 bases between. The germline V gene has CDR1 MNHEY and CDR2 SVGEGT. Here the CDR3 reads CASKVMGLVNEQFF. The CDR3, as DNA: TGTGCCAGCAAGGTCATGGGGCTGGTGAATGAGCAGTTCTTC.

This clonotype was seen more than once but under ten times. This chain connects TRBV28 to TRBJ1-4, with D maybe TRBD1 (5 bases). The CDR3 contains 15 residues. Germline CDR1 and CDR2: MDHEN and SYDVKM. Trimming shortened V by 7 bases and J by 0 bases, and 12 bases separated the two germline ends. CDR3: CASNAQGATNEKLFF. The DNA of the CDR3 is TGTGCCAGCAACGCGCAGGGAGCAACTAATGAAAAACTGTTTTTT.

The sample holds a few counts of this clonotype. The chain joins TRBV28 to TRBJ2-1; D not resolved. Trimming stripped 4 bases from V and 1 base from J, with 17 bases between. The CDR3 length is 17 residues. The germline V gene encodes CDR1 MDHEN and CDR2 SYDVKM. Here the CDR3 reads CASSSTLRGSSYNEQFF. DNA for the CDR3: TGTGCCAGCAGTTCCACACTTCGCGGTTCGTCCTACAATGAGCAGTTCTTC.

This sequence joins TRBV28 and TRBJ1-2, with D maybe TRBD1 (6 bases). Trimming stripped 4 bases from V and 3 bases from J, with 12 bases between. The CDR3 covers 14 residues. CDR1 is MDHEN, CDR2 SYDVKM, per germline. The CDR3 region has the DNA TGTGCCAGCAGTTCCCCCCCAGGGGACTATGGCTACACCTTC. This translates into CASSSPPGDYGYTF.

This chain links TRBV6-2 or TRBV6-3 with TRBJ2-7; possible D gene TRBD1, 5 bases. The CDR3 extends over 17 amino acids. V was shortened by 5 bases and J by 1 base, with 21 bases between the two germline ends. The V gene's germline CDR1 is MNHEY and CDR2 SVGEGT. CDR3 loop: CASSTLPETALSYEQYF. CDR3 bases: TGTGCCAGCAGTACCCTCCCAGAGACAGCCCTTTCCTACGAGCAGTACTTC.